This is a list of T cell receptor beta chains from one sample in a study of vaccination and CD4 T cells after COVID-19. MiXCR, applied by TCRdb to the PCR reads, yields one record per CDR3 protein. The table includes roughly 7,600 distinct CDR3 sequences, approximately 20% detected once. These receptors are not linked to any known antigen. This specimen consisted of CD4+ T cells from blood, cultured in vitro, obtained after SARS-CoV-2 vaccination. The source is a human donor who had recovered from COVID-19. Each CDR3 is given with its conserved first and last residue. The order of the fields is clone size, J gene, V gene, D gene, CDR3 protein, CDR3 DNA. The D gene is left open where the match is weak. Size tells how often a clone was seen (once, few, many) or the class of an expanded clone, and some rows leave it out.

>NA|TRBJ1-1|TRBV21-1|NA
CASLIRYMNTEAFF
TGTGCCAGCCTCATAAGGTATATGAACACTGAAGCTTTCTTT
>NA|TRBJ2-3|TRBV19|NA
CASSIGGRSDTQYF
TGTGCCAGTAGTATAGGGGGGCGATCAGATACGCAGTATTTT
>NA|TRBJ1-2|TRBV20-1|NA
CSATRRRKPTNYGYTF
TGCAGTGCTACGCGTCGACGGAAACCTACTAACTATGGCTACACCTTC
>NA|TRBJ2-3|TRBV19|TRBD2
CASRELSGSGADTQYF
TGTGCCAGTAGAGAATTGAGCGGGAGTGGTGCAGATACGCAGTATTTT
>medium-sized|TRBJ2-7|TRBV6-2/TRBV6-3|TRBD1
CATLDRVKSYEQYF
TGTGCCACCCTTGACAGGGTGAAGTCCTACGAGCAGTACTTC
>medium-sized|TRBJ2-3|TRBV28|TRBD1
CASRKQGTVGTDTQYF
TGTGCCAGCAGAAAACAGGGGACGGTGGGCACAGATACGCAGTATTTT
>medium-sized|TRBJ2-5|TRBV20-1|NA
CSATPSKTQYF
TGCAGTGCTACGCCCTCGAAGACCCAGTACTTC
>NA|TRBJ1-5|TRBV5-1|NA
CASSRDGGAEQPQHF
TGCGCCAGCAGCCGAGACGGGGGGGCAGAACAGCCCCAGCATTTT
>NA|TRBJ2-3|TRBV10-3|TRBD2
CAVSGRVTDTQYF
TGTGCCGTCAGCGGGAGGGTGACAGATACGCAGTATTTT
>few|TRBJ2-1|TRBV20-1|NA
CSAEDLERRSSYNEQFF
TGCAGTGCTGAGGACTTGGAGCGGAGGAGCTCCTACAATGAGCAGTTCTTC
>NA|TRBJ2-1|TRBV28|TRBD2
CASRPRGFSYNEQFF
TGTGCCAGCAGGCCGCGGGGGTTTTCCTACAATGAGCAGTTCTTC
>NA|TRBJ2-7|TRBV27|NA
CASSIEGFNEQYF
TGTGCCAGCAGCATAGAGGGGTTCAACGAGCAGTACTTC
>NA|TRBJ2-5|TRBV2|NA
CASSRGSQETQYF
TGTGCCAGCAGTCGAGGATCGCAAGAGACCCAGTACTTC
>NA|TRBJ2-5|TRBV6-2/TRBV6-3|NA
CASSRPVGQETQYF
TGTGCCAGCAGTAGACCCGTTGGACAAGAGACCCAGTACTTC
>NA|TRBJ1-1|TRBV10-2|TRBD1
CASRDRGLTEAFF
TGCGCCAGCAGAGACAGGGGGCTTACTGAAGCTTTCTTT
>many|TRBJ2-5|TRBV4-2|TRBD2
CASSQDSGLVETQYF
TGTGCCAGCAGCCAAGATAGTGGACTAGTGGAGACCCAGTACTTC
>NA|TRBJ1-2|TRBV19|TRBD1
CASSIDPDRRYGYTF
TGTGCCAGTAGTATAGATCCGGACAGGCGCTATGGCTACACCTTC
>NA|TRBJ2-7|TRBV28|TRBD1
CASSSPGQPYEQYF
TGTGCCAGCAGTTCCCCGGGACAGCCCTACGAGCAGTACTTC
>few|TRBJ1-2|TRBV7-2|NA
CASSLAYGRGNGYTF
TGTGCCAGCAGCTTAGCCTACGGCAGGGGAAATGGCTACACCTTC
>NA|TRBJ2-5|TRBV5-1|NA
CASSLYGQDQETQYF
TGCGCCAGCAGCTTGTACGGGCAAGACCAAGAGACCCAGTACTTC
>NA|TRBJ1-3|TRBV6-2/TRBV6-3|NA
CASRTGTTGNTIYF
TGTGCCAGCAGAACAGGGACAACTGGAAACACCATATATTTT
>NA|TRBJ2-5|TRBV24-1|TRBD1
CATSDDGGQGPHQETQYF
TGTGCCACCAGTGATGATGGCGGACAGGGCCCCCATCAAGAGACCCAGTACTTC
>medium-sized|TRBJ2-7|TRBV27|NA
CASSPNSRPRGSYEQYF
TGTGCCAGCAGTCCGAACTCGCGTCCCCGGGGTTCCTACGAGCAGTACTTC
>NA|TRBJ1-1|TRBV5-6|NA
CASSLVRTVNTEAFF
TGTGCCAGCAGCTTGGTTCGGACAGTGAACACTGAAGCTTTCTTT
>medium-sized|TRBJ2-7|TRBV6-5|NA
CASSYSPEGREQYF
TGTGCCAGCAGTTACTCCCCGGAGGGTCGCGAGCAGTACTTC